The 14 T cell receptor beta chains presented below share a single source sample, sequenced in a study of blood T cell repertoires in COVID-19 (TCRdb year 2020). Library construction relied on the immunoSEQ multiplex PCR assay. The source is immuneACCESS, and TCRdb retained only in-frame sequences with V and J called. Part of the clones is not carried over; for the studies checked, unresolved V genes explain less than half of this, and the remainder is unexplained. The sample table records 150,000 to 200,000 clones; roughly 80% of these occur just once. The ten largest clones represent over 7.5% of the sample. The source material was peripheral blood. The receptor source for this set is a woman aged 70 to 79 with acute or convalescent COVID-19.

V is TRBV29-1 and J is TRBJ1-1; D is undetermined. The V end was cut by 6 bases, the J end by 5 bases, with 7 bases between. The CDR3 is 10 amino acids. Germline assignment: CDR1 SQVTM and CDR2 ANQGSEA. CDR3 in amino acids: CSVVGTEAFF. Written as DNA, the CDR3 is TGCAGCGTCGTCGGGACTGAAGCTTTCTTT.

The chain recombines TRBV11-2 with TRBJ1-2; no clear D gene. Between the trimmed V and J ends, which lost 0 bases and 2 bases, there was a span of 7 bases. The CDR3 has 14 amino acids. Germline loops: CDR1 SGHAT, CDR2 FQNNGV. In DNA, the CDR3 is TGTGCCAGCAGCTTAGACCTTTTAAACTATGGCTACACCTTC. This translates into CASSLDLLNYGYTF.

This clone was recorded a few times. The chain has TRBV4-3 and TRBJ1-6; the match to TRBD1 covers 7 bases. The V segment lost 4 bases and the J segment 3 bases; nucleotides outside the gene matches: 3. The CDR3 runs 15 residues. CDR1 is LGHNA and CDR2 is YSLEER in the germline V gene. The chain's CDR3 is CASSPTGSYNSPLHF. DNA for the CDR3: TGCGCCAGCAGCCCGACAGGGAGCTATAATTCACCCCTCCACTTT.

The V call is TRBV7-9, the J call TRBJ1-2; possibly TRBD1 for D (5 bases). Germline lookup yields CDR1 SEHNR and CDR2 FQNEAQ (reference sequence). Trimming removed 3 bases at V and 10 bases at J, with 21 bases between. The CDR3 consists of 15 residues. The CDR3 DNA follows: TGTGCCAGCAGCTTCCCCGACTCGACAGCGTGGTCCTACACCTTC. This codes for CASSFPDSTAWSYTF.

The chain recombines TRBV2 with TRBJ2-5, with D possibly TRBD2 on 5 matching bases. Trimming cost V 4 bases and J 9 bases, with 15 bases left between them. The germline CDR1 and CDR2 sequences are SNHLY and FYNNEI. The CDR3 extends over 13 amino acids. The CDR3 loop reads CASSGGDFLAQYF. The CDR3 nucleotides read TGTGCCAGCAGTGGGGGAGACTTCTTGGCCCAGTACTTC.

The rearrangement links TRBV6-5 to TRBJ1-3, with D hard to call. Trimming stripped 1 base from V and 2 bases from J, with 3 bases between. The CDR3 contains 13 residues. The germline gives CDR1 MNHEY, CDR2 SVGAGI. Here the CDR3 reads CASSYYTGNTIYF. CDR3 in DNA: TGTGCCAGCAGTTACTACACTGGAAACACCATATATTTT.

This clone has more than one count but fewer than ten. The chain is built from TRBV12-3 or TRBV12-4 and TRBJ1-2, with D perhaps matching TRBD1 (5 bases). Trimming shortened V by 1 base and J by 5 bases, and 8 bases separated the two germline ends. CDR3 size: 13 residues. CDR3 in amino acids: CASSLEQVYGYTF. The CDR3 DNA follows: TGTGCCAGCAGTTTAGAACAGGTGTATGGCTACACCTTC.

The genes are TRBV7-3 and TRBJ1-1, with unresolved D. V shed 1 base and J shed 1 base, with 10 bases lying between them. The CDR3 length is 15 residues. Looked up from germline, CDR1 is SGHTA and CDR2 is FQGTGA. The CDR3 DNA reads TGTGCCAGCAGCTTAATAGCGGCTACGAACACTGAAGCTTTCTTT. Translation gives CASSLIAATNTEAFF.

The CDR3 reads CATTGVLCYGYTF. The CDR3 DNA reads as TGTGCCACCACAGGGGTACTTTGCTATGGCTACACCTTC. The chain couples TRBV15 to TRBJ1-2, with a possible D match to TRBD1 (6 bases). Germline V gene data show CDR1 as LNHNV and CDR2 as YYDKDF (reference sequence). V dropped 7 bases and J dropped 4 bases, with 13 bases sitting between them. This CDR3 contains 13 residues.

This rearrangement joins TRBV6-5 to TRBJ1-2; 11 nucleotides agree with TRBD1. This CDR3 contains 12 residues. The ends lost 7 bases at V and 8 bases at J; junction bases unmatched: 3. Germline loops: CDR1 MNHEY, CDR2 SVGAGI. CDR3 sequence: CASTGTGGGYTF. CDR3 coding DNA: TGTGCCAGCACCGGGACAGGGGGGGGCTACACCTTC.

This clone occurred once. V is TRBV7-9 and J is TRBJ2-3; 9 positions agree with TRBD2. The CDR3 length is 17 residues. V dropped 1 base and J dropped 2; count of bases not matched to a gene: 7. Germline V CDR1 and CDR2: SEHNR, FQNEAQ (reference sequence). DNA for the CDR3: TGTGCCAGCAGCTTAGACCCTAGCGGGGCCCTCACAGATACGCAGTATTTT. Protein: CASSLDPSGALTDTQYF.

The chain couples TRBV12-3 or TRBV12-4 to TRBJ1-1; D ambiguous. This CDR3 has 13 residues. V lost 4 bases, J lost 2 bases, and 8 bases lay in between. CDR3 nucleotide sequence: TGTGCCAGCAGTTCGCGATCCAACACTGAAGCTTTCTTT. This encodes CASSSRSNTEAFF.

The chain is built from TRBV5-1 and TRBJ1-1, with D possibly being TRBD1 (5 bases). This CDR3 is 15 amino acids long. The germline V gene encodes CDR1 SGHRS and CDR2 YFSETQ. Trimming shortened V by 3 bases and J by 3 bases, and 15 bases separated the two germline ends. CDR3: CASSWGGARDTEAFF. The CDR3 DNA sequence: TGCGCCAGCAGCTGGGGTGGGGCTAGGGACACTGAAGCTTTCTTT.

This clone was seen only once. The gene calls are TRBV28 and TRBJ1-2, with 10 bases lining up with TRBD1. The CDR3 extends over 14 amino acids. CDR1 MDHEN and CDR2 SYDVKM come from the germline V gene. Germline trimming cut 8 bases from V and 8 bases from J; bases unmatched to any gene: 11. CDR3: CASSWGQGISGYTF. The CDR3 DNA is TGTGCCAGCTCATGGGGACAGGGGATAAGCGGCTACACCTTC.